Presented here are 32 T cell receptor beta chains from one specimen sequenced in a study of breast tumors, draining lymph nodes, adjacent tissues. Breast cancer patients provided tissue from their axillary draining lymph nodes. TCRdb analysed the multiplex PCR reads with MiXCR anew, one entry per CDR3 protein. In the table there are over 150,000 distinct CDR3 sequences, approximately 33% of which are singletons. What was sequenced was axillary lymph node tissue. The receptors come from a female donor with breast cancer. Some clones in this sample may be carry-over from other donors' samples.

Comments on this clonotype: A much larger clone differs from this one at a single base, so this may be a read error. The V gene is TRBV19, the J gene TRBJ2-1, with D tentatively TRBD1 (5 bases). This CDR3 has 18 residues. Germline V gene data show CDR1 as LNHDA and CDR2 as SQIVND (reference sequence). The CDR3 nucleotides read TGTGCCAGTAGTATAGATGGGGCAGCCGACAGCTCCTACAATGAGCAGTCCTTC. Amino acid sequence: CASSIDGAADSSYNEQSF.

This clonotype was seen ten or more times. CDR3 amino acids: CASSLAMAGGPKDTQYF. The CDR3 coding sequence is TGTGCCAGCAGCTTAGCCATGGCGGGAGGGCCTAAGGACACGCAGTATTTT. The chain combines TRBV7-9 with TRBJ2-3; TRBD2 matches 9 bases. From germline, CDR1 is SEHNR and CDR2 FQNEAQ (reference sequence). This CDR3 is 17 amino acids long. The J segment lost 9 bases and the V segment lost 0 bases, leaving 13 bases of the junction unmatched.

Ten or more counts support this clonotype. The chain employs TRBV12-3 or TRBV12-4 and TRBJ1-2; D is perhaps TRBD1 (5 bases). V was pared by 6 bases and J by 7 bases, with 27 bases between. The CDR3 sequence is 17 residues long. CDR3 bases: TGTGCCAGCAGCTACCCCCGGGGCCAAAAGGCTTGGGGTGGCTACACCTTC. It codes for CASSYPRGQKAWGGYTF.

V usage is TRBV3-1 and J usage is TRBJ2-1; maybe TRBD1 (5 bases). Germline lookup yields CDR1 LGHDT and CDR2 YNNKEL (reference sequence). V was shortened by 4 bases and J by 9 bases, with 13 bases between the two germline ends. This CDR3 is 13 amino acids long. The CDR3 is CASSLQGVGEQFF. The CDR3 DNA reads TGTGCCAGCAGCCTCCAAGGGGTGGGTGAGCAGTTCTTC.

This clonotype was observed a few times. This chain links TRBV11-3 with TRBJ2-1, with D unclear. The CDR3 consists of 13 residues. Germline V lookup: CDR1 SGHNT, CDR2 YENEEA. Trimming stripped 5 bases from V and 8 bases from J, with 13 bases between. The CDR3 reads CASSLTNGYEQFF. The DNA for the CDR3 is TGTGCCAGCAGCCTCACGAACGGGTATGAGCAGTTCTTC.

In its sample, this clonotype was seen many times. This rearrangement joins TRBV4-1 to TRBJ2-7; possibly TRBD1 for D (5 bases). The germline V gene has CDR1 MGHRA and CDR2 YSYEKL. The V gene lost 0 bases and the J gene lost 3 bases, with 12 bases spanning the gap. This CDR3 region has 15 residues. CDR3 DNA: TGCGCCAGCAGCCAAGACAGGGCCCCCCGCTACGAGCAGTACTTC. Amino acids: CASSQDRAPRYEQYF.

The chain carries TRBV29-1 and TRBJ2-7, with 10 bases fitting TRBD2. V dropped 1 base and J dropped 4; count of bases not matched to a gene: 1. There are 13 residues in the CDR3. From germline, CDR1 is SQVTM and CDR2 ANQGSEA. CDR3 in DNA: TGCAGCGTTGAAGTAGCGGGAGGTTACGAGCAGTACTTC. This encodes CSVEVAGGYEQYF.

Comments on this clonotype: A much larger clone sits a single nucleotide away, making a read error possible. The chain uses TRBV7-2 and TRBJ2-7; D remains unclear. CDR3 length: 14 residues. The V gene lost 2 bases and the J gene lost 2 bases, with 10 bases spanning the gap. CDR1 SGHTA and CDR2 FQGNSA come from the germline V gene. This CDR3 is CASSLSNRAYEQYF. The CDR3, as DNA: TGTGCCAGCAGCTTAAGTAATCGGGCCTACGAGCAGTACTTC.

With regard to this clonotype: At one end, the junction sequence differs from germline, possibly due to a read error. J is TRBJ2-2 and V is TRBV6-5; D might be TRBD1 or TRBD2, each matching 5 bases. Germline lookup yields CDR1 MNHEY and CDR2 SVGAGI. The CDR3 totals 17 residues. CDR3 in DNA: TGTGCCAGCAGTCACTCACCGGGACGGACGAACACCGGGGAGCTGTTTTTT. Translated, it gives CASSHSPGRTNTGELFF.

About this clonotype itself: The CDR3 ends on some other residue instead of the conserved phenylalanine or tryptophan, so this is likely a read error. Because the CDR3's place on the DNA is in doubt, the DNA is left out and the CDR3 is given as listed by TCRdb. J is TRBJ2-2 and V is TRBV2; TRBD1, the table's D call, was not compared with the DNA. Germline lookup yields CDR1 SNHLY and CDR2 FYNNEI. The CDR3 has 15 residues if both end residues are counted. CDR3 in amino acids: CASRETVANTGELMS.

This clonotype was seen ten or more times. The V gene is TRBV19, the J gene TRBJ1-2; no clear D. CDR1 is LNHDA, CDR2 SQIVND, per germline (reference sequence). The CDR3 extends over 15 amino acids. With 7 bases removed from V and 2 bases from J, the gap between germline ends came to 17 bases. The CDR3 loop is CASTYSSDGNYGYTF. The CDR3 nucleotides are TGTGCCAGTACTTATTCCTCGGACGGGAACTATGGCTACACCTTC.

This clonotype was picked up many times. The chain is built from TRBV7-8 and TRBJ2-3; D is possibly TRBD1 (6 bases). The germline gives CDR1 SGHVS, CDR2 FQNEAQ. The CDR3 consists of 14 residues. V dropped 7 bases and J dropped 7 bases, with 18 bases sitting between them. This CDR3 reads CASTQNRVVNTQYF. CDR3 nucleotide sequence: TGTGCCAGCACCCAAAACAGGGTTGTCAATACGCAGTATTTT.

This clonotype has at least ten counts. As DNA, the CDR3 is TGTGCCAGCAGCTTACCAGGGAGGGGGATTTATGGCTACACCTTC. It specifies CASSLPGRGIYGYTF. The genes are TRBV7-8 and TRBJ1-2; D might be TRBD1 (6 bases). The CDR3 extends over 15 amino acids. Trimming cost V 2 bases and J 5 bases, with 15 bases left between them. Germline V gene lookup returns CDR1 SGHVS and CDR2 FQNEAQ. Combining the CDR3 with reference TRBV7-8 and TRBJ1-2 gives the whole variable domain GAGVSQSPRYKVAKRGQDVALRCDPISGHVSLFWYQQALGQGPEFLTYFQNEAQLDKSGLPSDRFFAERPEGSVSTLKIQRTQQEDSAVYLCASSLPGRGIYGYTFGSGTRLTVV.

This clonotype has at least ten counts. The chain couples TRBV7-8 to TRBJ1-3; D is undetermined. This CDR3 contains 16 residues. The ends were cut back, 5 bases at V and 0 bases at J, with 14 bases in the middle. Germline V CDR1 and CDR2: SGHVS, FQNEAQ. This CDR3 is CASSPNPAGSGNTIYF. CDR3 DNA sequence: TGTGCCAGCAGCCCGAACCCCGCGGGCTCTGGAAACACCATATATTTT.

This clonotype was recorded at least ten times. The chain is built from TRBV10-2 and TRBJ2-3; 12 positions agree with TRBD2. The CDR3 length is 17 residues. V lost 3 bases, J lost 1 base, and 5 bases stayed unmatched. Germline CDR1 is WSHSY and CDR2 is SAAADI. CDR3 in amino acids: CASSELAGGRGTDTQYF. As DNA, the CDR3 is TGCGCCAGCAGTGAACTAGCGGGAGGTCGGGGCACAGATACGCAGTATTTT.

This clonotype was seen a few times. This chain joins TRBV12-3 or TRBV12-4 and TRBJ2-1, with a possible D match to TRBD2 (5 bases). The CDR3 is 15 amino acids. V was trimmed by 7 bases and J by 2 bases, leaving 15 bases between them. CDR3 DNA: TGTGCCAGCAATCACATGGCGGGCCCCTACAATGAGCAGTTCTTC. Encoded protein: CASNHMAGPYNEQFF.

As to this clonotype: Given a much more abundant clone one base away, this may be a read error. The chain is built from TRBV12-3 or TRBV12-4 and TRBJ1-3; D remains ambiguous. The CDR3 sequence is 13 residues long. Deletions cut 3 bases from V and 4 bases from J, with 7 bases between. CDR3 protein: CASSFAVGNTIYF. DNA for the CDR3: TGTGCCAGCAGTTTCGCGGTGGGAAACACCATATATTTT.

This clonotype was detected ten times or more. This chain links TRBV11-3 with TRBJ2-5; D might be TRBD2 (5 bases). The V gene's germline CDR1 is SGHNT and CDR2 YENEEA. The ends were cut back, 1 base at V and 4 bases at J, with 10 bases in the middle. The CDR3 consists of 14 residues. CDR3 sequence (DNA): TGTGCCAGCAGCTTAGCTGGGAGAGGAGAGACCCAGTACTTC. Amino acid sequence: CASSLAGRGETQYF.

This clonotype was detected many times. This sequence joins TRBV29-1 and TRBJ2-7, with 8 nucleotides matching TRBD1. The CDR3 spans 12 residues. V lost 7 bases and J lost 5; bases outside the gene matches: 7. CDR1 and CDR2 (germline): SQVTM, ANQGSEA. CDR3 sequence reads: CSGGTGGHEQYF. In nucleotides, the CDR3 is TGCAGCGGGGGGACAGGCGGCCACGAGCAGTACTTC.

This clonotype has at least ten counts. The V gene is TRBV7-9, the J gene TRBJ1-2, with 9 bases matching TRBD1. CDR1 SEHNR and CDR2 FQNEAQ come from the germline V gene (reference sequence). The CDR3 is made up of 15 amino acids. Trimming at V came to 0 bases and at J to 8 bases, leaving 7 bases not matched to a gene. As DNA, the CDR3 is TGTGCCAGCAGCTTAGCGGGACAGGGAAATCTGGGCTACACCTTC. It codes for CASSLAGQGNLGYTF.

This clonotype was counted once. This chain joins TRBV7-3 and TRBJ1-1; 10 bases are a match to TRBD1. The V segment lost 4 bases and the J segment 10 bases; nucleotides outside the gene matches: 6. Germline V gene data show CDR1 as SGHTA and CDR2 as FQGTGA. The CDR3 runs 13 residues. For the CDR3, the DNA is TGTGCCAGCAGCTCTGACAGGGGGCGGAGAGCTTTCTTT. This encodes CASSSDRGRRAFF.

In its sample, this clonotype was seen many times. This chain links TRBV4-1 with TRBJ2-1; D call uncertain. The ends were cut back, 4 bases at V and 8 bases at J, with 12 bases in the middle. The CDR3 runs to 13 residues. CDR1 is MGHRA and CDR2 is YSYEKL in the germline V gene. CDR3 DNA: TGCGCCAGCAGCCCAGACATACGCCATGAGCAGTTCTTC. This gives the protein CASSPDIRHEQFF.

Worth noting for this clonotype: One end of the junction does not line up with germline, which may come from a read error. The chain combines TRBV10-3 with TRBJ1-4; D is possibly TRBD1 (6 bases). The CDR3 consists of 12 residues. CDR1 and CDR2 (germline): ENHRY, SYGVKD. Here the CDR3 DNA reads TGTGCCATCAGTAAAGGGGGTGAAAAACCGTTTTTT. This translates into CAISKGGEKPFF.

The J gene is TRBJ1-6, the V gene TRBV11-2, with D unclear. Trimming stripped 5 bases from V and 9 bases from J, with 14 bases between. CDR1 and CDR2 (germline): SGHAT, FQNNGV. The CDR3 loop spans 14 amino acids. CDR3 loop: CASSGRTHPSPLHF. Here the CDR3 DNA reads TGTGCCAGCAGCGGACGGACGCACCCTTCACCCCTCCACTTT.

The chain recombines TRBV25-1 with TRBJ1-3; D uncertain. CDR3 length: 13 residues. CDR1 and CDR2 from the germline V gene are MGHDK and SYGVNS. The V end was cut by 6 bases, the J end by 8 bases, with 14 bases between. CDR3 amino acids: CASSRMAGYTIYF. For the CDR3, the DNA is TGTGCCAGCAGCCGGATGGCGGGATACACCATATATTTT.

The chain joins TRBV12-3 or TRBV12-4 to TRBJ2-6, with D perhaps matching TRBD1 (7 bases). This CDR3 has 16 amino acids. The V end lost 6 bases, the J end lost 2 bases, and 14 bases lay between the germline ends. CDR3 in DNA: TGTGCCAGCAGCCGTCAGGGGGGCGCTGGGGCCAACGTCCTGACTTTC. Its protein product is CASSRQGGAGANVLTF.

The sample holds many counts of this clonotype. The chain uses TRBV5-1 and TRBJ2-5; 9 bases are a match to TRBD1. The CDR3 covers 15 residues. The V gene end was trimmed by 4 bases and the J gene end by 3 bases; junction bases not matched to a gene: 7. Germline V gene lookup returns CDR1 SGHRS and CDR2 YFSETQ. CDR3 in amino acids: CASSRTGARKETQYF. In DNA, the CDR3 is TGCGCCAGCAGCCGGACAGGGGCAAGGAAAGAGACCCAGTACTTC.

The chain links TRBV7-3 to TRBJ2-3; D is possibly TRBD2 (7 bases). The length of the CDR3 is 14 residues. Germline CDR1 is SGHTA and CDR2 is FQGTGA. Deletions cut 5 bases from V and 11 bases from J, with 20 bases between. The CDR3 loop reads CASSLGGLIDEQYF. CDR3 bases: TGTGCCAGCAGCCTAGGGGGACTAATCGATGAGCAGTATTTT.

The gene calls are TRBV28 and TRBJ1-6; unclear D gene. The V end lost 5 bases, the J end lost 6 bases, and 11 bases lay between the germline ends. This CDR3 is built from 14 residues. Germline CDR1 MDHEN, CDR2 SYDVKM. The CDR3 region has the DNA TGTGCCAGCAGTATAAGACGGCCTAATTCACCCCTCCACTTT. This translates into CASSIRRPNSPLHF.

About this clonotype itself: One end of the junction is discordant with germline, which a read error may explain. This sequence joins TRBV7-3 and TRBJ1-2; D possibly corresponds to TRBD1 (5 bases). The CDR3 is 12 amino acids. CDR1 SGHTA and CDR2 FQGTGA come from the germline V gene. Written as DNA, the CDR3 is TGTGCCAGCAGCCAGGGACCTTACGAGCAGCACTTC. Translated, it gives CASSQGPYEQHF.

This clonotype was observed many times. V usage is TRBV20-1 and J usage is TRBJ2-1; no clear D. V shed 4 bases and J shed 5 bases, with 9 bases lying between them. Looked up from germline, CDR1 is DFQATT and CDR2 is SNEGSKA (reference sequence). The CDR3 has 12 residues. This CDR3 reads CSANDINNEQFF. CDR3 bases: TGCAGTGCTAATGATATCAACAATGAGCAGTTCTTC.

V usage is TRBV7-3 and J usage is TRBJ2-1; 11 bases are a match to TRBD2. V shed 0 bases and J 9 bases; nucleotides not matched to a gene: 10. The CDR3 covers 17 residues. The germline V gene encodes CDR1 SGHTA and CDR2 FQGTGA. CDR3 in amino acids: CASSLTMPSGGWAEQFF. CDR3 DNA: TGTGCCAGCAGCTTAACGATGCCTAGCGGGGGGTGGGCTGAGCAGTTCTTC.